Presented here are 8 T cell receptor beta chains from one specimen sequenced in a study of Graves' ophthalmopathy and Graves' hyperthyroidism. TCR beta CDR3 amplification used RNA transcripts. The library came from an HTBI-primed first-round RT-PCR and a second-round multiplex PCR. TCRdb recomputed calls from the multiplex PCR reads with MiXCR, one row per CDR3 protein. The data show hundreds of thousands of distinct CDR3 sequences, 20% to 25% seen once. Sequencing input: peripheral blood. Receptor source: a woman between 18 and 29 years old with stable Graves' hyperthyroidism. Some clones in this sample may be carry-over from other donors' samples.

This chain links TRBV28 with TRBJ1-1; possibly TRBD1 for D (6 bases). V was clipped by 3 bases and J by 1 base, with 12 bases between them. Germline-derived CDR1 and CDR2 are MDHEN and SYDVKM. This CDR3 contains 15 residues. CDR3 protein: CASSLAGHRNTEAFF. The CDR3 coding sequence is TGTGCCAGCAGTTTGGCGGGACACCGGAACACTGAAGCTTTCTTT.

This clonotype was seen repeatedly, ten times or more. CDR3 in DNA: TGTGCCACTAAACCGTGGGGGGATAGCAATCAGCCCCAGCATTTT. It specifies CATKPWGDSNQPQHF. The chain combines TRBV19 with TRBJ1-5; the D gene is possibly TRBD1 (5 bases). Trimming removed 10 bases at V and 0 bases at J, with 16 bases between. The CDR3 totals 15 residues. The germline V gene encodes CDR1 LNHDA and CDR2 SQIVND (reference sequence).

This clonotype was seen repeatedly, ten times or more. A single base separates this from a much larger clone, so it may be a read error. V is TRBV11-2 and J is TRBJ2-5; D remains ambiguous. CDR3 length equals 14 residues. Germline CDR1 SGHAT, CDR2 FQNNGV. V gave up 7 bases and J gave up 5 bases, with 17 bases separating them. The CDR3 coding sequence is TGTGCCAGCACCAGCATCGACGTAGGGGAGACCCAGTACTTC. Its translation is CASTSIDVGETQYF.

The sample holds a few counts of this clonotype. The rearrangement links TRBV20-1 to TRBJ2-7; 8 nucleotides agree with TRBD2. The germline V gene has CDR1 DFQATT and CDR2 SNEGSKA (reference sequence). The CDR3 contains 15 residues. J was trimmed by 0 bases and V by 2 bases; bases with no gene match: 6. The CDR3 bases are TGCAGTGCTAGAAGGGGGAGCGGGGGCTCCTACGAGCAGTACTTC. It specifies CSARRGSGGSYEQYF.

In this sample, this clonotype turned up many times. This chain links TRBV24-1 with TRBJ1-2; the D is unclear. Germline CDR1 and CDR2: KGHDR and SFDVKD. The CDR3 totals 14 residues. The V end was cut by 6 bases, the J end by 1 base, with 11 bases between. The CDR3, as DNA: TGTGCCACCAGTTCATCGCAGCTTAACTATGGCTACACCTTC. Encoded protein: CATSSSQLNYGYTF.

A remark on this clonotype: The conserved phenylalanine or tryptophan normally closing the CDR3 is absent here, so this likely arose from a read error. This rearrangement joins TRBV9 to TRBJ1-1; possibly TRBD1 for D (6 bases). The germline V gene encodes CDR1 SGDLS and CDR2 YYNGEE. The V gene lost 3 bases and the J gene lost 4 bases, with 10 bases spanning the gap. The CDR3 loop spans 13 amino acids. The CDR3 region has the DNA TGTGCCAGCAGCGCCGGACAGCGCACTGAAGCTTTCTAT. This gives the protein CASSAGQRTEAFY.

This clonotype was counted between two and nine times. The rearrangement links TRBV9 to TRBJ1-3; D gene ambiguous. Per the germline V gene, CDR1 is SGDLS and CDR2 is YYNGEE. This CDR3 spans 15 amino acids. V lost 0 bases and J lost 0, with 7 bases in between. CDR3 amino acids: CASSVGSSSGNTIYF. The CDR3 DNA follows: TGTGCCAGCAGCGTAGGTTCGAGCTCTGGAAACACCATATATTTT.

The chain has TRBV29-1 and TRBJ2-7; 10 bases are a match to TRBD2. The CDR3 runs 13 residues. The V gene's germline CDR1 is SQVTM and CDR2 ANQGSEA. Trimming removed 7 bases from V and 2 bases from J; junction bases left unmatched: 5. CDR3 DNA: TGCAGCGCCGTCCTAGCGGGAGCCTACGAGCAGTACTTC. This gives the protein CSAVLAGAYEQYF.